The 27 T cell receptor beta chains given below trace back to one sample, sequenced in a study of cytomegalovirus exposure and HLA in healthy donors. Primers included in the PCR were 60 Vbeta and 13 Jbeta primers. Data came from immunoSEQ multiplex PCR; TCRdb stores just in-frame clones and leaves some out. The data include tens of thousands of clones; the top ten clones carry about 0.6%. Input material: PBMCs. The receptors derive from a man aged 50 to 59 in good health and CMV-seronegative.

This chain connects TRBV7-9 to TRBJ1-1; perhaps TRBD1 as D (5 bases). The CDR3 length is 13 residues. Germline assignment: CDR1 SEHNR and CDR2 FQNEAQ (reference sequence). Trimming took 5 bases from V and 5 from J, leaving 12 bases between them. The CDR3 DNA is TGTGCCAGCAGCGTAGACAGAACGACTGAAGCTTTCTTT. Protein: CASSVDRTTEAFF.

The chain couples TRBV2 to TRBJ1-4; possible D gene TRBD1, 5 bases. Per the germline V gene, CDR1 is SNHLY and CDR2 is FYNNEI. The CDR3 has 13 residues. The V end lost 11 bases, the J end lost 6 bases, and 16 bases lay between the germline ends. CDR3 residues: CARTGGVDEKLFF. CDR3 sequence (DNA): TGTGCCCGAACTGGAGGGGTGGATGAAAAACTGTTTTTT.

The chain couples TRBV5-1 to TRBJ2-5; D remains unclear. With the DNA end fitting TRBJ2-7 better, the J assignment may be wrong. The germline V gene encodes CDR1 SGHRS and CDR2 YFSETQ. CDR3 size: 14 residues. The CDR3 bases are TGCGCCAGCAGCTTGGAACATCACGACTACGAGCAGTACTTC. Translation gives CASSLEHHDYEQYF.

The chain has TRBV28 and TRBJ1-5, with unresolved D. The CDR3 sequence is 15 residues long. The V and J ends lost 3 bases and 2 bases respectively, with 11 bases between them. CDR1 is MDHEN and CDR2 is SYDVKM in the germline V gene. CDR3 loop: CASSLNGRRNQPQHF. CDR3 DNA sequence: TGTGCCAGCAGTTTGAACGGCAGGCGCAATCAGCCCCAGCATTTT.

The chain has TRBV7-9 and TRBJ2-7; 9 bases agree with TRBD1. The CDR3 is 15 amino acids. Looked up from germline, CDR1 is SEHNR and CDR2 is FQNEAQ (reference sequence). With 5 bases clipped from V and 1 base from J, the junction kept 6 bases outside the gene matches. For the CDR3, the DNA is TGTGCCAGCAGCACCAGACAGGGGGTTTCCTACGAGCAGTACTTC. It is translated as CASSTRQGVSYEQYF.

The chain couples TRBV6-1 to TRBJ1-2; 10 nucleotides line up with TRBD1. CDR3 size: 16 residues. V lost 1 base, J lost 8 bases, and 10 bases stayed unmatched. CDR1 MNHNS and CDR2 SASEGT come from the germline V gene. Written as DNA, the CDR3 is TGTGCCAGCAGTGAAGGATTCGTGACAGGGGGCGGCGGCTACACCTTC. Encoded protein: CASSEGFVTGGGGYTF.

The V gene is TRBV5-1, the J gene TRBJ2-5; TRBD1 matches 8 bases. With 0 bases clipped from V and 3 bases from J, the junction kept 7 bases outside the gene matches. Germline-derived CDR1 and CDR2 are SGHRS and YFSETQ. The CDR3 sequence is 16 residues long. The CDR3, as DNA: TGCGCCAGCAGCTTGGGGGCAGGGGGCAGAGAAGAGACCCAGTACTTC. Translation: CASSLGAGGREETQYF.

The chain joins TRBV6-5 to TRBJ2-7, with TRBD1 matching over 8 bases. The V gene's germline CDR1 is MNHEY and CDR2 SVGAGI. Trimming at V came to 6 bases and at J to 6 bases, leaving 7 bases not matched to a gene. The CDR3 has 13 residues. The CDR3: CASRRQGLGEQYF. CDR3 bases: TGTGCCAGCAGAAGACAGGGGTTGGGCGAGCAGTACTTC.

The rearrangement joins TRBV6-5 to TRBJ2-3; TRBD2 might be the D (5 bases). CDR1 is MNHEY, CDR2 SVGAGI, per germline. V lost 0 bases and J lost 2, with 6 bases in between. The CDR3 contains 14 residues. The CDR3 sequence is CASSYSGVTDTQYF. In DNA, the CDR3 is TGTGCCAGCAGTTACTCGGGAGTCACAGATACGCAGTATTTT.

The chain uses TRBV6-6 and TRBJ1-4; weak D call: TRBD1 (6 bases). Per germline, CDR1 MNHNY and CDR2 SVGAGI (reference sequence). The CDR3 consists of 15 residues. The V end lost 0 bases, the J end lost 7 bases, and 12 bases lay between the germline ends. DNA for the CDR3: TGTGCCAGCAGTTACTCGTCGGGACAAGGTGAAAAACTGTTTTTT. This codes for CASSYSSGQGEKLFF.

This chain joins TRBV7-4 and TRBJ1-6, with 7 nucleotides matching TRBD1. The ends lost 4 bases at V and 7 bases at J; junction bases unmatched: 13. The CDR3 covers 17 residues. From germline, CDR1 is SGHVT and CDR2 SQSDAQ. The CDR3 sequence: CASSSSETDRSNSPLHF. CDR3 nucleotide sequence: TGTGCCAGCAGCTCCTCGGAGACGGACAGGTCGAATTCACCCCTCCACTTT.

The chain uses TRBV20-1 and TRBJ2-7; no reliable D call. Germline V gives CDR1 DFQATT, CDR2 SNEGSKA (reference sequence). This CDR3 is built from 11 residues. Trimming took 0 bases from V and 9 from J, leaving 9 bases between them. CDR3 in amino acids: CSARDSRGQYF. For the CDR3, the DNA is TGCAGTGCTAGAGACTCGAGAGGGCAGTACTTC.

The genes are TRBV10-1 and TRBJ2-1, with D possibly matching TRBD2 (5 bases). With 6 bases removed from V and 8 bases from J, the gap between germline ends came to 14 bases. The CDR3 loop spans 13 amino acids. Germline loops: CDR1 WNHNN, CDR2 SYGVQD (reference sequence). The chain's CDR3 is CASRDSPGDEQFF. The CDR3, as DNA: TGCGCCAGCAGGGACTCCCCGGGCGATGAGCAGTTCTTC.

The rearrangement joins TRBV6-5 to TRBJ2-3, with D tentatively TRBD1 (5 bases). Between the trimmed V and J ends, which lost 5 bases and 3 bases, there was a span of 6 bases. This CDR3 contains 12 residues. The germline V gene encodes CDR1 MNHEY and CDR2 SVGAGI. Written as DNA, the CDR3 is TGTGCCAGCAGTCCAGGGACAGATACGCAGTATTTT. Its protein is CASSPGTDTQYF.

The chain employs TRBV2 and TRBJ2-7; the D gene is possibly TRBD1 (6 bases). The V gene lost 10 bases and the J gene lost 5 bases, with 12 bases spanning the gap. The CDR3 is 11 residues long. Germline assignment: CDR1 SNHLY and CDR2 FYNNEI. The CDR3 loop is CANNRANEQYF. The CDR3 coding sequence is TGTGCCAACAACAGGGCCAACGAGCAGTACTTC.

The V call is TRBV18, the J call TRBJ2-5; the D gene is possibly TRBD2 (5 bases). The end of the DNA fits TRBJ2-7 better, so the J call may be wrong. Germline V gives CDR1 KGHSH, CDR2 LQKENI. This CDR3 region has 14 residues. The CDR3 bases are TGTGCCAGCTCACCAGCCGCGGGTGGCTACGAGCAGTACTTC. Its translation is CASSPAAGGYEQYF.

The chain joins TRBV11-1 to TRBJ2-5; D is possibly TRBD2 (5 bases). Germline loops: CDR1 SGHAT, CDR2 FQDESV (reference sequence). This CDR3 contains 13 residues. The V end was cut by 6 bases, the J end by 7 bases, with 15 bases between. In nucleotides, the CDR3 is TGTGCCAGCAGTCAGAACAGAGGAGGGACCCAGTACTTC. As protein: CASSQNRGGTQYF.

The chain couples TRBV18 to TRBJ1-2; D might be TRBD1 (6 bases). The CDR3 loop spans 14 amino acids. V was clipped by 3 bases and J by 4 bases, with 12 bases between them. Germline V gene sequence: CDR1 KGHSH, CDR2 LQKENI. The CDR3 here is CASSPGLDSYGYTF. In DNA form, the CDR3 reads TGTGCCAGCTCACCGGGTTTGGACAGCTATGGCTACACCTTC.

The J gene is TRBJ2-1, the V gene TRBV19; TRBD1 is a possible D gene (6 bases). The CDR3 is 13 amino acids. In germline, CDR1 is LNHDA, CDR2 SQIVND (reference sequence). V dropped 7 bases and J dropped 6 bases, with 13 bases sitting between them. CDR3 coding DNA: TGTGCCAGTAAGCCCCGAGGGGGCAATGAGCAGTTCTTC. It codes for CASKPRGGNEQFF.

Regarding this clone: A junction boundary mismatches the germline segment, possibly from a read error. The chain links TRBV7-7 to TRBJ2-5; TRBD2 agrees at 12 bases. Germline-derived CDR1 and CDR2 are SSHAT and FNYEAQ (reference sequence). The CDR3 is made up of 18 amino acids. The CDR3 DNA reads TGTGCTAGCAGCTTGCTAGGTCTGACTAGCGGGGGATCAGAGACCCAGTACTTC. The encoded protein is CASSLLGLTSGGSETQYF. Full variable domain (outside the CDR3, taken from reference TRBV7-7 and TRBJ2-5): GAGVSQSPRYKVTKRGQDVTLRCDPISSHATLYWYQQALGQGPEFLTYFNYEAQPDKSGLPSDRFSAERPEGSISTLTIQRTEQRDSAMYRCASSLLGLTSGGSETQYFGPGTRLLVL.

The chain has TRBV18 and TRBJ2-1, with D perhaps TRBD1 (5 bases). V gave up 0 bases and J gave up 9 bases, with 9 bases separating them. The CDR3 covers 13 residues. From germline, CDR1 is KGHSH and CDR2 LQKENI. As DNA, the CDR3 is TGTGCCAGCTCACCACCAGGGGTAATTGAGCAGTTCTTC. Its protein product is CASSPPGVIEQFF. Complete variable domain (other parts from reference TRBV18 and TRBJ2-1): NAGVMQNPRHLVRRRGQEARLRCSPMKGHSHVYWYRQLPEEGLKFMVYLQKENIIDESGMPKERFSAEFPKEGPSILRIQQVVRGDSAAYFCASSPPGVIEQFFGPGTRLTVL.

The J gene is TRBJ2-2, the V gene TRBV5-1, with 13 bases identical to TRBD2. Germline lookup yields CDR1 SGHRS and CDR2 YFSETQ. V shed 0 bases, J shed 2 bases, and the junction held 4 bases outside the gene matches. The CDR3 length is 18 residues. The CDR3 DNA follows: TGCGCCAGCAGCTTGGGGACTAGCGGGGGCCCTAACACCGGGGAGCTGTTTTTT. It yields the protein CASSLGTSGGPNTGELFF.

The V and J genes are TRBV9 and TRBJ1-2; D gene ambiguous. In germline, CDR1 is SGDLS, CDR2 YYNGEE. Between the trimmed V and J ends, which lost 0 bases and 2 bases, there was a span of 11 bases. The CDR3 extends over 15 amino acids. In DNA, the CDR3 is TGTGCCAGCAGCGTAGGCCCGGGTGCAAACTATGGCTACACCTTC. It is translated as CASSVGPGANYGYTF.

The chain carries TRBV4-3 and TRBJ2-7; 7 nucleotides agree with TRBD1. J lost 7 bases, V lost 2 bases, and 8 bases had no gene match. The CDR3 is 14 residues long. The germline V gene has CDR1 LGHNA and CDR2 YSLEER. CDR3 DNA sequence: TGCGCCAGCAGCCAACAACAGGGGACGGGTGAGCAGTACTTC. As protein: CASSQQQGTGEQYF.

This chain connects TRBV30 to TRBJ1-2, with no clear D. Trimming took off 6 bases at V and 6 bases at J, with 11 bases between the two ends. The CDR3 has 11 amino acids. CDR1 GTSNPN and CDR2 SVGIG come from the germline V gene (reference sequence). CDR3 loop: CACEAGNGYTF. CDR3 coding DNA: TGTGCCTGCGAAGCGGGGAATGGCTACACCTTC.

This sequence joins TRBV28 and TRBJ2-5, with D perhaps matching TRBD1 (6 bases). The V gene lost 4 bases and the J gene lost 2 bases, with 11 bases spanning the gap. Germline CDR1 and CDR2: MDHEN and SYDVKM. This CDR3 has 14 residues. The CDR3 spells CASSSAGQQETQYF. The CDR3 DNA reads as TGTGCCAGCAGTTCCGCCGGACAGCAAGAGACCCAGTACTTC.

The V call is TRBV27, the J call TRBJ2-4, with a weak D call TRBD1 (5 bases). The germline V gene has CDR1 MNHEY and CDR2 SMNVEV (reference sequence). The CDR3 runs to 15 residues. V lost 2 bases and J 0 bases, leaving 8 bases between the germline ends. The CDR3 is CASSLKGKAKNIQYF. CDR3 coding DNA: TGTGCCAGCAGTTTAAAGGGGAAAGCCAAAAACATTCAGTACTTC.